The 27 T cell receptor beta chains below come from one sample, sequenced in a study of cytomegalovirus exposure and HLA in healthy donors. Primers included in the PCR were 60 Vbeta and 13 Jbeta primers. The data were produced by immunoSEQ multiplex PCR, yet TCRdb's version contains in-frame clones alone and is incomplete. The sample gives over 100,000 clones, approximately 77% of which show up once; 1.3% is in the top ten. Sequenced: PBMCs. The receptor source for this set is a woman aged 40 to 55 in good health and CMV-seronegative.

This chain connects TRBV9 to TRBJ2-2; 7 bases line up with TRBD1. V was clipped by 7 bases and J by 3 bases; unmatched bases: 6. The CDR3 extends over 14 amino acids. The germline CDR1 and CDR2 sequences are SGDLS and YYNGEE. In DNA, the CDR3 is TGTGCCAGCGGGGGACAGTGGGACACCGGGGAGCTGTTTTTT. This sequence encodes CASGGQWDTGELFF.

This clone was recorded only once. The chain joins TRBV27 to TRBJ2-4; D is possibly TRBD2 (6 bases). CDR1 MNHEY and CDR2 SMNVEV come from the germline V gene (reference sequence). The CDR3 is 14 residues long. V was trimmed by 4 bases and J by 7 bases, leaving 14 bases between them. CDR3 in amino acids: CASSWWRERNIQYF. The CDR3 nucleotides read TGTGCCAGCAGTTGGTGGAGGGAAAGGAACATTCAGTACTTC.

This clone was found a few times. The genes are TRBV5-4 and TRBJ2-7, with TRBD1 matching 7 bases. The CDR3 totals 14 residues. The germline V gene encodes CDR1 SGHNT and CDR2 YYREEE (reference sequence). V dropped 3 bases and J dropped 3; count of bases not matched to a gene: 6. This CDR3 is CASSSPGQSYEQYF. The CDR3 DNA reads as TGTGCCAGCAGCTCGCCGGGACAGAGCTACGAGCAGTACTTC.

This chain connects TRBV19 to TRBJ1-2; the D gene is possibly TRBD1 (5 bases). Germline loops: CDR1 LNHDA, CDR2 SQIVND (reference sequence). The CDR3 has 14 residues. V shed 3 bases and J shed 3 bases, with 11 bases lying between them. The CDR3 coding sequence is TGTGCCAGTAGTATGGGCGGGGCCCACTATGGCTACACCTTC. Translating it yields CASSMGGAHYGYTF.

This chain joins TRBV27 and TRBJ2-7, with D possibly TRBD1 on 6 matching bases. Germline lookup yields CDR1 MNHEY and CDR2 SMNVEV (reference sequence). The CDR3 is made up of 13 amino acids. Trimming cost V 3 bases and J 6 bases, with 12 bases left between them. CDR3 coding DNA: TGTGCCAGCAGTTTGCAGGGGCAGGTCGAGCAGTACTTC. It yields the protein CASSLQGQVEQYF.

The chain carries TRBV10-3 and TRBJ1-1; D is unclear. This CDR3 comprises 12 residues. In germline, CDR1 is ENHRY, CDR2 SYGVKD. Between the trimmed V and J ends, which lost 4 bases and 4 bases, there was a span of 7 bases. Written as DNA, the CDR3 is TGTGCCATCAGTGGAGAGGGCACTGAAGCTTTCTTT. Its translation: CAISGEGTEAFF.

V usage is TRBV11-2 and J usage is TRBJ1-4; 8 bases map to TRBD1. CDR1 is SGHAT, CDR2 FQNNGV, per germline. V shed 4 bases and J 7 bases; nucleotides not matched to a gene: 8. The CDR3 runs 15 residues. CDR3 sequence: CASSSLGQGLEKLFF. The CDR3 bases are TGTGCCAGCAGCTCCCTTGGACAGGGACTTGAAAAACTGTTTTTT.

This chain connects TRBV9 to TRBJ2-2; D remains ambiguous. The germline V gene encodes CDR1 SGDLS and CDR2 YYNGEE. V was trimmed by 0 bases and J by 4 bases, leaving 7 bases between them. The CDR3 has 14 amino acids. The CDR3 DNA sequence: TGTGCCAGCAGCGTAGTTTCGAGCACCGGGGAGCTGTTTTTT. Translating it yields CASSVVSSTGELFF.

The rearrangement joins TRBV7-9 to TRBJ1-1, with D perhaps matching TRBD1 (6 bases). Germline V gives CDR1 SEHNR, CDR2 FQNEAQ (reference sequence). Trimming pared 5 bases from V and 1 base from J, leaving 14 bases between. This CDR3 region has 15 residues. The CDR3 DNA is TGTGCCAGCAGCGTAGACAGGTTTAGGAACACTGAAGCTTTCTTT. Protein product: CASSVDRFRNTEAFF. The full variable domain, with the rest looked up from reference TRBV7-9 and TRBJ1-1, is DTGVSQNPRHKITKRGQNVTFRCDPISEHNRLYWYRQTLGQGPEFLTYFQNEAQLEKSRLLSDRFSAERPKGSFSTLEIQRTEQGDSAMYLCASSVDRFRNTEAFFGQGTRLTVV.

V gene TRBV6-6 combines with J gene TRBJ1-4; 7 nucleotides agree with TRBD1. The CDR3 runs 16 residues. Trimming at V came to 6 bases and at J to 3 bases, leaving 10 bases not matched to a gene. Germline CDR1 MNHNY, CDR2 SVGAGI (reference sequence). The DNA for the CDR3 is TGTGCCAGCAGCCGACAATTCGGACAGGCTAATGAAAAACTGTTTTTT. The encoded protein is CASSRQFGQANEKLFF.

The chain is built from TRBV7-9 and TRBJ2-2; perhaps TRBD2 as D (6 bases). The ends were cut back, 5 bases at V and 3 bases at J, with 16 bases in the middle. The CDR3 is made up of 16 amino acids. Looked up from germline, CDR1 is SEHNR and CDR2 is FQNEAQ (reference sequence). The CDR3 DNA sequence: TGTGCCAGCAGCCCACCGGGGGTTGGTGACACCGGGGAGCTGTTTTTT. This codes for CASSPPGVGDTGELFF. Based on the CDR3 plus reference TRBV7-9 and TRBJ2-2, the full variable domain is DTGVSQNPRHKITKRGQNVTFRCDPISEHNRLYWYRQTLGQGPEFLTYFQNEAQLEKSRLLSDRFSAERPKGSFSTLEIQRTEQGDSAMYLCASSPPGVGDTGELFFGEGSRLTVL.

The CDR3 DNA follows: TGTGCCAGCAGTGAGGCAGGGGGAGGCGGCTACACCTTC. Its protein product is CASSEAGGGGYTF. The gene calls are TRBV6-5 and TRBJ1-2; TRBD1 agrees at 7 bases. Germline-derived CDR1 and CDR2 are MNHEY and SVGAGI. The V gene end was trimmed by 5 bases and the J gene end by 8 bases; junction bases not matched to a gene: 8. CDR3 size: 13 residues.

The chain carries TRBV5-1 and TRBJ2-7, with a weak D call TRBD1 (5 bases). The CDR3 is made up of 14 amino acids. Germline V gene data show CDR1 as SGHRS and CDR2 as YFSETQ. V lost 0 bases and J 5 bases, leaving 12 bases between the germline ends. The CDR3 bases are TGCGCCAGCAGCTTGGATCCAGGGTACGACGAGCAGTACTTC. Protein sequence: CASSLDPGYDEQYF. Full variable domain (remainder filled in from reference TRBV5-1 and TRBJ2-7): KAGVTQTPRYLIKTRGQQVTLSCSPISGHRSVSWYQQTPGQGLQFLFEYFSETQRNKGNFPGRFSGRQFSNSRSEMNVSTLELGDSALYLCASSLDPGYDEQYFGPGTRLTVT.

A note on this clone: Other DNA sequences within the sample encode an identical CDR3. The rearrangement links TRBV7-2 to TRBJ2-5, with 7 bases identical to TRBD2. Losses at the gene ends were 1 base for V and 3 bases for J; bases not matched to a gene: 2. Germline loops: CDR1 SGHTA, CDR2 FQGNSA. This CDR3 comprises 14 residues. The CDR3 reads CASSLGGGKETQYF. The CDR3 bases are TGTGCCAGCAGCTTAGGGGGAGGGAAAGAGACCCAGTACTTC.

The rearrangement links TRBV7-7 to TRBJ2-7; 8 bases match TRBD1. The CDR3 extends over 15 amino acids. Per the germline V gene, CDR1 is SSHAT and CDR2 is FNYEAQ (reference sequence). With V trimmed by 1 base and J by 3 bases, 5 bases remained unmatched. The CDR3 region has the DNA TGTGCCAGCAGCTTAGGGACCGGGACAGGCTACGAGCAGTACTTC. Encoded protein: CASSLGTGTGYEQYF.

This sequence joins TRBV7-8 and TRBJ1-5; possible D gene TRBD1, 6 bases. CDR3 size: 14 residues. Looked up from germline, CDR1 is SGHVS and CDR2 is FQNEAQ. The V gene lost 3 bases and the J gene lost 5 bases, with 11 bases spanning the gap. The CDR3 region has the DNA TGTGCCAGCAGCTTCGGGACACGGGATCAGCCCCAGCATTTT. Amino acid sequence: CASSFGTRDQPQHF.

This clone has more than one count but fewer than ten. The rearrangement links TRBV5-1 to TRBJ1-5, with TRBD1 identical over 9 bases. The CDR3 contains 15 residues. Germline CDR1 and CDR2: SGHRS and YFSETQ. Germline trimming cut 4 bases from V and 5 bases from J; bases unmatched to any gene: 7. The CDR3 nucleotides are TGCGCCAGCAGCGTACAGGGGGCTACAGATCAGCCCCAGCATTTT. Translated: CASSVQGATDQPQHF.

This clone came up a few times. The chain recombines TRBV25-1 with TRBJ1-6, with D perhaps TRBD1 (6 bases). This CDR3 region has 15 residues. CDR1 is MGHDK, CDR2 SYGVNS, per germline. The ends were cut back, 2 bases at V and 9 bases at J, with 14 bases in the middle. The DNA for the CDR3 is TGTGCCAGCAGTGAAGGGCGGGGGCGGGGTTCACCCCTCCACTTT. Its translation is CASSEGRGRGSPLHF.

The chain joins TRBV7-2 to TRBJ1-4; D uncertain. The CDR3 spans 15 residues. Germline V lookup: CDR1 SGHTA, CDR2 FQGNSA. The V and J ends lost 6 bases and 3 bases respectively, with 14 bases between them. This CDR3 reads CASSLAGSANEKLFF. DNA of the CDR3: TGTGCCAGCAGTCTAGCCGGTAGTGCTAATGAAAAACTGTTTTTT. The complete variable domain, with remaining parts taken from reference TRBV7-2 and TRBJ1-4, reads GAGVSQSPSNKVTEKGKDVELRCDPISGHTALYWYRQSLGQGLEFLIYFQGNSAPDKSGLPSDRFSAERTGGSVSTLTIQRTQQEDSAVYLCASSLAGSANEKLFFGSGTQLSVL.

In its sample, this clone was seen once. CDR3 nucleotides: TGTGCCAGCAGCACCAGGACAGCCCCTGATCGCTCTGGGGCCAACGTCCTGACTTTC. This encodes CASSTRTAPDRSGANVLTF. V is TRBV9 and J is TRBJ2-6; the D gene is possibly TRBD1 (6 bases). The CDR3 totals 19 residues. The V end was cut by 4 bases, the J end by 0 bases, with 20 bases between. Germline values: CDR1 SGDLS, CDR2 YYNGEE.

This clone was picked up a small number of times. The chain has TRBV28 and TRBJ1-2; TRBD1 agrees at 7 bases. The CDR3 loop spans 18 amino acids. Per germline, CDR1 MDHEN and CDR2 SYDVKM. The junction had 20 bases not matched to a gene; V was cut back by 3 bases and J by 7 bases. This chain's CDR3 is CASSFDPGQGVGDCGYTF. CDR3 coding DNA: TGTGCCAGCAGTTTCGATCCTGGCCAGGGGGTGGGGGATTGTGGCTACACCTTC.

As regards this clone: At one of its ends the junction is not consistent with the germline gene, which may arise from a read error. CDR3 bases: TGTGTCAGCAGGCCCCCAGGGGGCTATGGCTACACCTTC. Encoded protein: CVSRPPGGYGYTF. The chain has TRBV25-1 and TRBJ1-2; 7 positions match TRBD1. The CDR3 sequence is 13 residues long. Germline CDR1 reads MGHDK; CDR2 reads SYGVNS.

The chain has TRBV19 and TRBJ1-1; 8 bases are shared with TRBD1. V lost 6 bases, J lost 7 bases, and 4 bases stayed unmatched. Germline CDR1 LNHDA, CDR2 SQIVND (reference sequence). The CDR3 is made up of 12 amino acids. The CDR3: CASSTDRGEAFF. In nucleotides, the CDR3 is TGTGCCAGTAGCACCGACAGGGGTGAAGCTTTCTTT.

This CDR3 reads CASRLGGGVIGYTF. As DNA, the CDR3 is TGTGCCAGCAGGTTAGGGGGTGGGGTAATCGGCTACACCTTC. The V gene is TRBV6-1, the J gene TRBJ1-2; D might be TRBD1 (6 bases). Per the germline V gene, CDR1 is MNHNS and CDR2 is SASEGT. Trimming pared 6 bases from V and 8 bases from J, leaving 19 bases between. This CDR3 has 14 amino acids.

The genes are TRBV10-3 and TRBJ2-5, with 7 bases identical to TRBD1. This CDR3 has 14 amino acids. J was trimmed by 2 bases and V by 1 base; bases with no gene match: 1. In germline, CDR1 is ENHRY, CDR2 SYGVKD. This CDR3 is CAISEWTGQETQYF. Written as DNA, the CDR3 is TGTGCCATCAGTGAGTGGACAGGACAAGAGACCCAGTACTTC.

The chain combines TRBV7-9 with TRBJ1-1; no definite D call. Germline V CDR1 and CDR2: SEHNR, FQNEAQ (reference sequence). Between the trimmed V and J ends, which lost 1 base and 5 bases, there was a span of 8 bases. CDR3 length: 13 residues. The DNA for the CDR3 is TGTGCCAGCAGCTTAGTCACCCAGACTGAAGCTTTCTTT. It translates to CASSLVTQTEAFF.

This clone turned up a few times. This chain uses TRBV10-3 with TRBJ2-1; the match to TRBD1 covers 7 bases. This CDR3 has 19 amino acids. The ends lost 0 bases at V and 5 bases at J; junction bases unmatched: 16. Germline loops: CDR1 ENHRY, CDR2 SYGVKD. The CDR3 spells CAISESRTGISWDNNEQFF. The CDR3 bases are TGTGCCATCAGTGAGTCGAGGACAGGAATATCGTGGGATAACAATGAGCAGTTCTTC.